This T cell receptor (beta chain) was sequenced during a study of cytomegalovirus exposure and HLA in healthy donors (dated by TCRdb to the late 2010s). Looking at the study overall: According to a later analysis, the 120 or so validation repertoires were produced on the same platform as the 666 repertoires of the first cohort. The aim of the study was to test whether cataloging public T cell receptors could identify signatures of past pathogen exposure. A separate validation cohort of more than 100 different subjects was used in addition to the roughly 640-subject first cohort. To predict cytomegalovirus infection status, the study brought together high-throughput TCR immunosequencing, statistical association of individual TCRs with disease status, and machine learning.

What the research found in general, with its limitations: All 110 or so repertoires were used to score co-occurrence in the validation cohort in a later analysis, because that analysis had no HLA typing for the cohort. Cytomegalovirus status was reported to be diagnosed by the classifier with high specificity and sensitivity in both the original and validation cohorts. The authors suggested that the approach could potentially be extended to other disease states and immunological phenotypes. Across donors, most TCR sequences were observed very rarely, whereas some public TCRs were present in many individuals. The study gave a list of roughly 150 TCR beta chains associated with cytomegalovirus. Subsequent analysis determined that TCRs grouped into clusters in the first cohort also showed a tendency toward co-occurrence across the roughly 120 validation repertoires, and 94% of cluster scores exceeded 0. Three of the identified cytomegalovirus-associated TCR beta chains were confirmed in vitro to be specific for cytomegalovirus antigens.

Spanning cysteine to phenylalanine, the CDR3 consists of 13 amino acids. Of the read, only the CDR3 DNA is kept; its 39 bases are in frame from base 1. CDR1 and CDR2, per the germline V gene, are SGHAT and FQNNGV. The V and J ends are trimmed by 3 bases and 7 bases, leaving 10 bases between them. Library preparation used the immunoSEQ multiplex PCR assay. The study's processing was this. A statistical classification framework was developed to diagnose cytomegalovirus status using the catalog of TCR beta chain sequences. Drawn from immuneACCESS, this table holds only the in-frame rearrangements with V and J called that TCRdb kept. Clones are partly lost; checked studies trace under half to an unresolved V gene and leave the rest unexplained. The V and J calls and clone size were taken over from that table, and D and trimming were inferred from the DNA. Within this sample are about 84,000 clones, with roughly 93% of them counted one time only. The ten largest make up around 2.1% of the sample.

As to this clone: Its specific antigen is unknown. One base away there is no much larger clone; base qualities are not given.

Donors formed part of the validation cohort, which comprised 120 subjects and was distinct from the first cohort of several hundred subjects. This clonotype originated in a man aged 25-45 years in good health and CMV-seronegative. This chain is built from TRBV11-2 and TRBJ2-1; the D region possibly corresponds to TRBD2 (5 bases align). Sequenced: PBMCs. Here the CDR3 is given as CASSFGGRNEQFF. Here is the DNA: TGTGCCAGCAGCTTTGGAGGACGGAATGAGCAGTTCTTC.